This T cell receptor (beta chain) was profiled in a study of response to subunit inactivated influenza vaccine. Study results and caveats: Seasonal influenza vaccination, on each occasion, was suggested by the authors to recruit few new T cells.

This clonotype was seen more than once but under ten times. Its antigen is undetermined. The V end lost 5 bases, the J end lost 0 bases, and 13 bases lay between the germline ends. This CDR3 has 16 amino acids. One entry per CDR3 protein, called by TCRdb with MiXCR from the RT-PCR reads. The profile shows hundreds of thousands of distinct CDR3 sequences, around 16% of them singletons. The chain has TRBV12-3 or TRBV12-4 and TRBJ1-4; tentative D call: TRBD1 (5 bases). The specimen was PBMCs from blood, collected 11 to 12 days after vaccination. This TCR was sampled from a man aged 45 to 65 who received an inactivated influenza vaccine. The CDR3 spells CASSRGLSATNEKLFF. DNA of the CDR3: TGTGCCAGCAGTCGGGGCCTAAGTGCAACTAATGAAAAACTGTTTTTT.